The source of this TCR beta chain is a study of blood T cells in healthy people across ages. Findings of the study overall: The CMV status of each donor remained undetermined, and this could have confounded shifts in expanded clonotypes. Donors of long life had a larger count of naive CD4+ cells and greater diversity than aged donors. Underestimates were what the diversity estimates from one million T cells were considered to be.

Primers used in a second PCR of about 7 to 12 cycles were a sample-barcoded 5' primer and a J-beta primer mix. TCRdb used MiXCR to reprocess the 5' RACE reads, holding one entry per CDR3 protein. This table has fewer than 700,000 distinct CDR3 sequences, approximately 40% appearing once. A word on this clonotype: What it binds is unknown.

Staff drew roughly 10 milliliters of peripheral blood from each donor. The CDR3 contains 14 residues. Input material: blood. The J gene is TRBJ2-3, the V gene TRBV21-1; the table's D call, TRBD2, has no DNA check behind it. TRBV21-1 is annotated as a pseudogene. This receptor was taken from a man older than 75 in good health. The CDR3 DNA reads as TGTGCCAGCAGCAAAGAGGGCCCCACCCTCATCGAGTATTTT. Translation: CASSKEGPTLIEYF.